This T cell receptor beta chain derives from a study of shared clonotypes between healthy human individuals. Findings and caveats of the study: Several donors shared 4.5% to 6.5% of their naive CD4 clonotypes. Larger estimated richness was generally recorded for naive subsets relative to memory subsets.

CDR1 SGHVS and CDR2 FNYEAQ come from the germline V gene. This CDR3 region has 18 residues. V lost 1 base and J lost 2; bases outside the gene matches: 6. Repertoires were generated with immunoSEQ multiplex PCR, while TCRdb's copy carries only in-frame clones and drops some. The data hold roughly 1,800,000 clones, with about 95% observed a single time. CD45RO-negative, CCR7-selected cells formed the naive CD8 fraction, which excluded terminally differentiated effector memory CD45RA+ cells. Adult donors, all healthy and HIV-negative, had no recent acute infections or vaccinations. This clone was counted a single time. Antigen: not known.

The sequence came from a man aged 18 to 29 in good health. This chain links TRBV7-6 with TRBJ2-1; 12 nucleotides agree with TRBD2. The sequenced material came from naive CD8+ T cells sorted from blood. This chain's CDR3 is CASSLELAGGGAYNEQFF. CDR3 DNA sequence: TGTGCCAGCAGCTTAGAACTAGCGGGAGGAGGGGCCTACAATGAGCAGTTCTTC.